Presented here are 8 T cell receptor beta chains from one specimen sequenced in a study of PD-1 blockade in classical Hodgkin lymphoma. Stated time point: cycle 4 day 1 (C4D1), after 5 to 7 weeks of nivolumab. Following autologous stem cell transplantation, relapse occurred in every patient, and exposure to brentuximab vedotin varied. Clones were sequenced by immunoSEQ multiplex PCR, and TCRdb holds only the in-frame ones, with some missing. In the table there are 90,000 to 140,000 clones, roughly 87% of which are singletons. Specimen: peripheral blood mononuclear cells (PBMCs), collected before the fourth cycle of nivolumab. The receptors shown here come from a human donor with classical Hodgkin lymphoma.

The gene calls are TRBV7-9 and TRBJ1-5, with a weak D call TRBD1 (5 bases). Germline assignment: CDR1 SEHNR and CDR2 FQNEAQ (reference sequence). The CDR3 loop spans 14 amino acids. The germline V and J ends were trimmed by 1 base and 2 bases, with 6 bases remaining between them. CDR3 nucleotides: TGTGCCAGCAGCTTAGGGGGACGCAATCAGCCCCAGCATTTT. Translated: CASSLGGRNQPQHF.

This clone occurred once. V gene TRBV6-1 combines with J gene TRBJ2-1; TRBD1 agrees at 8 bases. With 0 bases clipped from V and 6 bases from J, the junction kept 7 bases outside the gene matches. CDR3 length: 16 amino acids. CDR1 MNHNS and CDR2 SASEGT come from the germline V gene. In DNA, the CDR3 is TGTGCCAGCAGTGAAGCCCGGACAGGGCCTCGCAATGAGCAGTTCTTC. As protein: CASSEARTGPRNEQFF.

The V call is TRBV18, the J call TRBJ1-4; D unclear. V was trimmed by 2 bases and J by 8 bases, leaving 12 bases between them. CDR3 length: 14 residues. Per the germline V gene, CDR1 is KGHSH and CDR2 is LQKENI. CDR3 bases: TGTGCCAGCTCACCATTTGAGGGCGGGGAAAAACTGTTTTTT. Translation: CASSPFEGGEKLFF.

The J gene is TRBJ1-1, the V gene TRBV7-6; 7 nucleotides align to TRBD1. The CDR3 spans 14 residues. J was trimmed by 1 base and V by 5 bases; bases with no gene match: 4. The germline V gene encodes CDR1 SGHVS and CDR2 FNYEAQ. In nucleotides, the CDR3 is TGTGCCAGCAGCAGCGGACAGGCGAACACTGAAGCTTTCTTT. It specifies CASSSGQANTEAFF.

V gene TRBV5-5 combines with J gene TRBJ2-5; 7 positions agree with TRBD1. V was pared by 7 bases and J by 4 bases, with 16 bases of the junction left unmatched. CDR3 length: 16 residues. Germline V CDR1 and CDR2: SGHKS, YYEKEE (reference sequence). CDR3 loop: CASGPTGATRGETQYF. The CDR3 bases are TGTGCCAGCGGGCCAACAGGGGCCACCAGGGGAGAGACCCAGTACTTC.

CDR3 sequence: CASSATLGYTF. In DNA, the CDR3 is TGTGCCAGCAGCGCAACTCTGGGCTACACCTTC. The rearrangement joins TRBV7-2 to TRBJ1-2; D gene uncertain. Trimming removed 5 bases from V and 8 bases from J, with 9 bases in between. Germline-derived CDR1 and CDR2 are SGHTA and FQGNSA. The CDR3 totals 11 residues.

This chain uses TRBV6-6 with TRBJ2-5; perhaps D is TRBD1 or TRBD2 (5 bases each). Germline lookup yields CDR1 MNHNY and CDR2 SVGAGI (reference sequence). The CDR3 loop spans 15 amino acids. V was cut by 5 bases and J by 0 bases, with 13 bases left in between. CDR3 sequence: CASSRPGTYQETQYF. The CDR3 nucleotides read TGTGCCAGCAGTCGTCCAGGGACCTACCAAGAGACCCAGTACTTC.

The V call is TRBV6-1, the J call TRBJ1-5; tentative D call: TRBD1 (5 bases). Germline V lookup: CDR1 MNHNS, CDR2 SASEGT. The CDR3 contains 16 residues. V was shortened by 3 bases and J by 2 bases, with 14 bases between the two germline ends. For the CDR3, the DNA is TGTGCCAGCAGTGAGCTCCCCGGGACGGGCAATCAGCCCCAGCATTTT. The encoded protein is CASSELPGTGNQPQHF.